The T cell receptor beta chain under discussion was sequenced for a study of shared clonotypes between healthy human individuals. Sequenced by immunoSEQ multiplex PCR; TCRdb stores in-frame clones only, minus some. The sample carries about 2 million clones, approximately 95% recorded once. This clone was seen just once. The TCR comes from a man between 18 and 29 years old in good health. The sample was naive CD4+ T cells sorted from blood. Subset defined: CD45RA+ positively selected.

The CDR3 reads CASSLVFGLYNEQFF. CDR3 coding DNA: TGTGCCAGCAGCTTAGTGTTCGGACTGTACAATGAGCAGTTCTTC. V gene TRBV7-2 combines with J gene TRBJ2-1, with a possible D match to TRBD2 (5 bases). Trimming pared 1 base from V and 4 bases from J, leaving 11 bases between. CDR1 and CDR2 (germline): SGHTA, FQGNSA. The CDR3 extends over 15 amino acids.